These T cell receptor beta chains were read from a single sample in a study of regulatory T cells in long-lasting Graves disease. TCRdb fed the multiplex PCR reads into MiXCR, producing one record per CDR3 protein. The data hold approximately 400,000 distinct CDR3 sequences, with over 14% observed a single time. These data were also filed under a second study, of T cells in Graves' hyperthyroidism and ophthalmopathy.

The sample was peripheral blood mononuclear cells (PBMCs), taken at new diagnosis, from a patient treated with antithyroid drugs. The receptors come from a woman in her thirties or forties with Graves disease. Both conserved end residues are part of each CDR3. The D gene is left open where the match is weak. Where a row states a size, it is once, few, many or the class of an expanded clone; other rows omit it.

clone_size: few
d_call: TRBD2
j_call: TRBJ2-1
v_call: TRBV7-8
cdr3_nt: TGTGCCAGCAGGCTAGCGGGAGGGCCTGTAGATGAGCAGTTCTTC
cdr3_aa: CASRLAGGPVDEQFF

clone_size: .
d_call: TRBD2
j_call: TRBJ2-1
v_call: TRBV12-3/TRBV12-4
cdr3_nt: TGTGCCAGCAGTTTTTCCCGGACTAGCGGGAGAACCTACGAGCAGTTCTTC
cdr3_aa: CASSFSRTSGRTYEQFF

clone_size: few
d_call: .
j_call: TRBJ1-3
v_call: TRBV20-1
cdr3_nt: TGCAGTGCTAGAGATCTAGGAAACACCATATATTTT
cdr3_aa: CSARDLGNTIYF

clone_size: few
d_call: .
j_call: TRBJ1-1
v_call: TRBV12-3/TRBV12-4
cdr3_nt: TGTGCCAGCAGTTTACAGGGTACTGCTGAAGCTTTCTTT
cdr3_aa: CASSLQGTAEAFF

clone_size: many
d_call: .
j_call: TRBJ2-7
v_call: TRBV6-1
cdr3_nt: TGTGCCAGCAGCGTTAGGGCCTCTAGACTCGATTTCTACGAGCAGTACTTC
cdr3_aa: CASSVRASRLDFYEQYF

clone_size: many
d_call: .
j_call: TRBJ2-4
v_call: TRBV30
cdr3_nt: TGTGCCTGGAGTGCCACAGGGAACATTCAGTACTTC
cdr3_aa: CAWSATGNIQYF

clone_size: few
d_call: TRBD2
j_call: TRBJ2-2
v_call: TRBV28
cdr3_nt: TGTGCCAGCAGCAAACTAGCGGGAGGGGTAAGAGGCACCGGGGAGCTGTTTTTT
cdr3_aa: CASSKLAGGVRGTGELFF

clone_size: .
d_call: TRBD2
j_call: TRBJ2-1
v_call: TRBV11-2
cdr3_nt: TGTGCCAGCAGCTTAGAAGGACTAGCGGGATTTCCCTACAATGAGCAGTTCTTC
cdr3_aa: CASSLEGLAGFPYNEQFF

clone_size: many
d_call: TRBD2
j_call: TRBJ2-1
v_call: TRBV20-1
cdr3_nt: TGCAGTGCTAGAGATTCCGGGACTAGTACATTTGATGAGCAGTTCTTC
cdr3_aa: CSARDSGTSTFDEQFF

clone_size: few
d_call: .
j_call: TRBJ1-5
v_call: TRBV19
cdr3_nt: TGTGCCAGTAGTATTGGACCCCGGACAGCTTCCTATAGCAATCAGCCCCAGCATTTT
cdr3_aa: CASSIGPRTASYSNQPQHF

clone_size: many
d_call: .
j_call: TRBJ2-2
v_call: TRBV12-3/TRBV12-4
cdr3_nt: TGTGCCAGCAGTTTAGGGGGCCGGGAGCTGTTTTTT
cdr3_aa: CASSLGGRELFF

clone_size: few
d_call: .
j_call: TRBJ1-1
v_call: TRBV27
cdr3_nt: TGTGCCAGCAGTTTATCGGAGAACACTGAAGCTTCCTTT
cdr3_aa: CASSLSENTEASF

clone_size: many
d_call: .
j_call: TRBJ2-3
v_call: TRBV3-1
cdr3_nt: TGTGCCAGCAGCCAAGTGAAATCCGGGATGGCAGATACGCAGTATTTT
cdr3_aa: CASSQVKSGMADTQYF

clone_size: many
d_call: .
j_call: TRBJ2-3
v_call: TRBV12-3/TRBV12-4
cdr3_nt: TGTGCCAGCAGTCCCAGCAGGACAGCCACAGATACGCAGTATTTT
cdr3_aa: CASSPSRTATDTQYF

clone_size: few
d_call: .
j_call: TRBJ1-4
v_call: TRBV19
cdr3_nt: TGTGCCAGTAGTATAGATCTGAGATCAGGGGCCGAAACTGAAAAACTGTTTTTT
cdr3_aa: CASSIDLRSGAETEKLFF

clone_size: many
d_call: .
j_call: TRBJ1-5
v_call: TRBV28
cdr3_nt: TGTGCCAGCTCCCCCTCGGGGCCCCAGCATTTT
cdr3_aa: CASSPSGPQHF

clone_size: many
d_call: .
j_call: TRBJ2-1
v_call: TRBV28
cdr3_nt: TGTGCCAGCAGTCCCAGGGACCACGACTCCTACAATGAGCAGTTCTTC
cdr3_aa: CASSPRDHDSYNEQFF

clone_size: many
d_call: TRBD2
j_call: TRBJ2-7
v_call: TRBV20-1
cdr3_nt: TGCAGTGCTGGTCAGACTAGCGGGAGTTACGAGCAGTACTTC
cdr3_aa: CSAGQTSGSYEQYF

clone_size: few
d_call: .
j_call: TRBJ1-4
v_call: TRBV5-1
cdr3_nt: TGCGCCAGCAGCTTGGGAGACACTTCTAATGAAAAACTGTTTTTT
cdr3_aa: CASSLGDTSNEKLFF

clone_size: few
d_call: .
j_call: TRBJ2-3
v_call: TRBV20-1
cdr3_nt: TGCAGTGCCAGGTTGGACGGCAGCACAGATACGCAGTATTTT
cdr3_aa: CSARLDGSTDTQYF

clone_size: few
d_call: .
j_call: TRBJ2-1
v_call: TRBV7-3
cdr3_nt: TGTGCCAGCAGCTTAACAAGGGTTGGGAATGAGCAGCTCTTC
cdr3_aa: CASSLTRVGNEQLF

clone_size: few
d_call: .
j_call: TRBJ2-7
v_call: TRBV29-1
cdr3_nt: TGCAGCGTTGGCCCGGGAGAGACGTACGAGCAGTACTTC
cdr3_aa: CSVGPGETYEQYF

clone_size: many
d_call: .
j_call: TRBJ2-3
v_call: TRBV14
cdr3_nt: TGTGCCAGCAGCCAGGCGGAGGGTGGAAGCACAGATACGCAGTATTTT
cdr3_aa: CASSQAEGGSTDTQYF

clone_size: .
d_call: .
j_call: TRBJ2-7
v_call: TRBV11-3
cdr3_nt: TGTGCCAGCAGTTCGACTTTGACGGGAGTGGGAGACGAGCAGTACTTC
cdr3_aa: CASSSTLTGVGDEQYF